This record looks at one TCR beta chain sequence and its context. Its antigen remains unknown. Some clones are missing from TCRdb's copy, which holds only in-frame ones; the method was immunoSEQ multiplex PCR. The data hold roughly 100,000 clones, with 88% observed a single time. The data originate from a study of T cell responses to AZD1222 COVID-19 vaccine. Study-wide findings and caveats: Most donors were white British and more were female, and clonal diversity was possibly underestimated. Baseline serology detected seropositivity in only six AZD1222 recipients. The study found vaccine-associated CD4 TCRs spanning spike, dominant at 160-218 and 743-854.

V lost 6 bases, J lost 0 bases, and 12 bases lay in between. Germline loops: CDR1 MNHEY, CDR2 SMNVEV (reference sequence). CDR3 length equals 15 residues. The V gene is TRBV27, the J gene TRBJ2-1; D assignment may be TRBD1 or TRBD2 (5 bases each). The TCR sequence derives from an adult in good health. The specimen comprised peripheral blood, sampled on day 0 of AZD1222 vaccination. Written as DNA, the CDR3 is TGTGCCAGCAGACCGGGACGTAGCTCCTACAATGAGCAGTTCTTC. Translated: CASRPGRSSYNEQFF.